A selection of T cell receptor beta chains follows, all from one sample in a study of shared T cell receptors in the human thymus. TCRdb's copy holds only in-frame clones and misses some; the assay was immunoSEQ multiplex PCR. The table lists under 850,000 clones, more than 75% of them singletons. The same data also contributed to another study, on human thymus T cells.

The sample was thymocytes. These receptors originate from a boy in the first two years of life with a congenital heart defect. Both conserved end residues are part of each CDR3. The D gene is left open where the match is weak. Only part of the rows carry a size: once, few, many, or a class if the clone is expanded.

>NA|12|NA|TRBV11-1|TRBJ2-2
TGTGCCAGCAGCCAAAACACCGGGGAGCTGTTTTTT
CASSQNTGELFF
>once|15|TRBD1|TRBV6-1|TRBJ2-3
TGTGCCAGCAGTGAAGGGGACAGGGGTCCCGATACGCAGTATTTT
CASSEGDRGPDTQYF
>NA|14|NA|TRBV18|TRBJ1-4
TGTGCCAGCTCACCTTCCCGGGTGGCGGAAAAACTGTTTTTT
CASSPSRVAEKLFF
>NA|16|TRBD1|TRBV11-3|TRBJ2-2
TGTGCCAGCACCTCTCAGGACAGGTCCGAGGCCGGGGAGCTGTTTTTT
CASTSQDRSEAGELFF
>NA|13|NA|TRBV5-1|TRBJ2-5
TGCGCCAGCCGCTACCTCGGGGGAGAGACCCAGTACTTC
CASRYLGGETQYF
>NA|17|TRBD1|TRBV25-1|TRBJ2-5
TGTGCCAGCAGAAAGGAAAACAGACAGGGGGCACGGGAGACCCAGTACTTC
CASRKENRQGARETQYF
>once|16|TRBD2|TRBV25-1|TRBJ2-3
TGTGCCAGCAGTGGATCTAGCGGGAGACGGGGGGATACGCAGTATTTT
CASSGSSGRRGDTQYF
>NA|13|NA|TRBV25-1|TRBJ2-1
TGTGCCAGCAGTGATGGGGGCCCAAATGAGCAGTTCTTC
CASSDGGPNEQFF
>NA|16|NA|TRBV28|TRBJ2-7
TGTGCCAGCAGTCCCAAGGTAGGCGACAAAACCTACGAGCAGTACTTC
CASSPKVGDKTYEQYF
>NA|15|NA|TRBV18|TRBJ2-7
TGTGCCAGCTCACCGCGTCCCCGGGACAAGTACGAGCAGTACTTC
CASSPRPRDKYEQYF
>NA|16|TRBD1|TRBV18|TRBJ1-3
TGTGCCAGCTCACCACCCGGGACAGGGGTTGGAAACACCATATATTTT
CASSPPGTGVGNTIYF
>NA|16|NA|TRBV4-3|TRBJ1-2
TGCGCCAGCAGCCAAGATCCGCAGGGAGGGGTCTATGGCTACACCTTC
CASSQDPQGGVYGYTF
>NA|12|NA|TRBV2|TRBJ2-1
TGTGCCAGCAGGCGGGGCTACAATGAGCAGTTCTTC
CASRRGYNEQFF
>NA|14|TRBD1|TRBV7-8|TRBJ1-1
TGTGCCAGCAGCCCGCGGACAGGGCGCACTGAAGCTTTCTTT
CASSPRTGRTEAFF
>NA|20|TRBD1|TRBV7-8|TRBJ2-6
TGTGCCAGCAGCGGCACGCCCGGGACAGCCTTTCAGCCTGGGGCCAACGTCCTGACTTTC
CASSGTPGTAFQPGANVLTF
>NA|15|TRBD1|TRBV5-6|TRBJ2-5
TGTGCCAGCAGCTTACGGCAGCACAGGGGGAAGACCCAGTACTTC
CASSLRQHRGKTQYF
>NA|14|NA|TRBV28|TRBJ2-7
TGTGCCAGCAGTTTATTAGGGGGGGCGGGGGAGCAGTACTTC
CASSLLGGAGEQYF
>NA|13|NA|TRBV5-6|TRBJ1-2
TGTGCCAGCAGCGTCGACAGGCCCCATGGCTACACCTTC
CASSVDRPHGYTF
>NA|18|TRBD1|TRBV6-1|TRBJ1-5
TGTGCCAGCAGTGGAGGAGCCGGGACAGGGGGCGGGAATCAGCCCCAGCATTTT
CASSGGAGTGGGNQPQHF
>few|13|NA|TRBV7-3|TRBJ2-7
TGTGCCAGCAGCGCACAGGACTCCTACGAGCAGTACTTC
CASSAQDSYEQYF
>once|13|NA|TRBV15|TRBJ1-1
TGTGCCACCAGCAGAGATCTTAGGGCCTCGGGGTTCTTT
CATSRDLRASGFF
>once|15|TRBD2|TRBV18|TRBJ2-7
TGTGCCAGCTCACCAGTTAGCGGGGGGGTCCACGAGCAGTACTTC
CASSPVSGGVHEQYF
>NA|12|NA|TRBV11-3|TRBJ2-2
TGTGCCAGCAGCGTAGGAGGTGGGGAGCTGTTTTTT
CASSVGGGELFF
>once|15|NA|TRBV27|TRBJ2-1
TGTGCCAGCAGGCTCGATTCGGGTTCGAACAATGAGCAGTTCTTC
CASRLDSGSNNEQFF
>NA|20|TRBD2|TRBV27|TRBJ2-3
TGTGCCAGCAGTTCTCCCCGTTGGACTAGCGGGAGTCTTAGGACAGATACGCAGTATTTT
CASSSPRWTSGSLRTDTQYF
>NA|17|TRBD1|TRBV19|TRBJ1-5
TGTGCCAGTAACCAGAACCGGGACAGGGAATCAAATCAGCCCCAGCATTTT
CASNQNRDRESNQPQHF
>NA|16|NA|TRBV4-2|TRBJ1-1
TGTGCCAGCAGCCAAGATAATCGGACAGCGAACACTGAAGCTTTCTTT
CASSQDNRTANTEAFF
>NA|17|NA|TRBV10-3|TRBJ2-7
TGTGCCATCAGTGAGTCGGAGTGTGAAAAGGAATGTCACGAGCAGTACTTC
CAISESECEKECHEQYF
>NA|22|TRBD2|TRBV14|TRBJ2-2
TGTGCCAGCAGCCAAGATAACAGGGGGACTAGCGGGAGGCGAGTAAACACCGGGGAGCTGTTTTTT
CASSQDNRGTSGRRVNTGELFF
>NA|20|NA|TRBV10-3|TRBJ2-2
TGTGCCATCAGTGAGTCGATGAGCGTTTTTGGGGGGAACAGCACCGGGGAGCTGTTTTTT
CAISESMSVFGGNSTGELFF
>NA|14|NA|TRBV6-1|TRBJ1-5
TGTGCCAGCAGTGACAACAACTATGATCAGCCCCAGCATTTT
CASSDNNYDQPQHF
>NA|16|TRBD2|TRBV18|TRBJ2-2
TGTGCCAACCCCAAGCGGGAGGGCGCGAACACCGGGGAGCTGTTTTTT
CANPKREGANTGELFF
>NA|12|NA|TRBV5-4|TRBJ2-5
TGTGCCAGCAGCTTTAGGCGGGAGACCCAGTACTTC
CASSFRRETQYF
>NA|14|TRBD2|TRBV19|TRBJ2-1
TGTGCCAGTCGGGGACTAGCGCATTACAATGAGCAGTTCTTC
CASRGLAHYNEQFF
>once|18|NA|TRBV7-8|TRBJ2-1
TGTGCCAGCAGCCCGACCCGGACAGATGGAAGACGGTTCGATGAGCAGTTCTTC
CASSPTRTDGRRFDEQFF
>NA|16|NA|TRBV6-5|TRBJ1-2
TGTGCCAGCAGTTACTCGAAACGGGTAGCAGGGGATGGCTACACCTTC
CASSYSKRVAGDGYTF
>NA|15|NA|TRBV11-3|TRBJ2-7
TGTGCCAGCAGTTACACCCGGGACACCCACTACGAGCAGTACTTC
CASSYTRDTHYEQYF
>NA|14|NA|TRBV27|TRBJ2-7
TGTGCCAGCAGTCCTTGCGGGGCGCCCTACGAGCAGTACTTC
CASSPCGAPYEQYF
>NA|16|TRBD2|TRBV27|TRBJ2-1
TGTGCCAGCAGCCCAAGACTAGCGGGTTTTTACAATGAGCAGTTCTTC
CASSPRLAGFYNEQFF
>NA|15|NA|TRBV7-9|TRBJ2-1
TGTGCCAGCAGCTTAAATGGGGGCGCCTACAATGAGCAGTTCTTC
CASSLNGGAYNEQFF
>NA|14|TRBD2|TRBV25-1|TRBJ2-5
TGTGCCAGCAGTGACGTAGCGGGCCAAGAGACCCAGTACTTC
CASSDVAGQETQYF
>NA|15|TRBD2|TRBV7-9|TRBJ2-3
TGTGCCAGCAGCTTAGTTGCGGGAGGTAAAGATACGCAGTATTTT
CASSLVAGGKDTQYF
>NA|14|NA|TRBV29-1|TRBJ2-7
TGCAGCGTTGTAAACTCCAAACGCTCCTACGAGCAGTACTTC
CSVVNSKRSYEQYF
>once|15|NA|TRBV6-5|TRBJ2-7
TGTGCCAGCAGCCGAACGAGACTCTCGGGGGACGAGCAGTACTTC
CASSRTRLSGDEQYF
>NA|17|TRBD2|TRBV10-3|TRBJ2-1
TGTGCCATCAGCTACGGGACTAGCGGGAGAGGATTGAATGAGCAGTTCTTC
CAISYGTSGRGLNEQFF
>NA|15|TRBD2|TRBV5-1|TRBJ2-7
TGCGCCAGCACACTTGGTGCGGGAGGGCTCTACGAGCAGTACTTC
CASTLGAGGLYEQYF
>NA|18|TRBD2|TRBV7-3|TRBJ2-1
TGTGCCAGCAGCCCGGGACTAGCGGGAGGCCGCTCCTACAATGAGCAGTTCTTC
CASSPGLAGGRSYNEQFF
>NA|17|NA|TRBV19|TRBJ2-3
TGTGCCAGCAATCACAGGGGAGAGCGGGGGAGCACAGATACGCAGTATTTT
CASNHRGERGSTDTQYF
>NA|17|TRBD2|TRBV18|TRBJ2-1
TGTGCCAGCTCACCCCTAATCCTAGCGGGAGGGTACAATGAGCAGTTCTTC
CASSPLILAGGYNEQFF
>NA|17|TRBD1|TRBV27|TRBJ1-1
TGTGCCAGCAGTTTAGGGGCCCGACAGGGTCTGGGAACTGAAGCTTTCTTT
CASSLGARQGLGTEAFF
>NA|15|NA|TRBV27|TRBJ2-5
TGTGCCAGCAGTTTAATCGGGGGAGGCCCAGAGACCCAGTACTTC
CASSLIGGGPETQYF
>NA|12|NA|TRBV7-2|TRBJ2-7
TGTGCCAGCAGGTCCCGGGGTTACGAGCAGTACTTC
CASRSRGYEQYF
>NA|16|TRBD1|TRBV6-5|TRBJ1-3
TGTGCCAGCAGTTACTCAGGGGACAGGGCTGGAAACACCATATATTTT
CASSYSGDRAGNTIYF